This T cell receptor beta chain emerged from a study of siplizumab effects on memory and regulatory T cells. Whole-study results and caveats: Naive-or-memory phenotypes were unassignable for roughly 80-96% of proliferating CD4+ or CD8+ clones.

This clone was observed once. Its antigen is unidentified. Per sample, 95,000 to 100,000 TCR templates were assayed. Produced via immunoSEQ multiplex PCR; TCRdb's table is partial and in-frame only. The table includes roughly 68,000 clones, roughly 80% detected once. Trimming removed 5 bases from V and 4 bases from J, with 17 bases in between. The CDR3 is 15 residues long. Germline V gene data show CDR1 as MGHDK and CDR2 as SYGVNS. The sequenced sample was memory CD4+ T cells sorted from blood. This TCR derives from a human donor in good health. The chain carries TRBV25-1 and TRBJ2-5, with D unclear. This CDR3 reads CASSLQTPQRETQYF. The CDR3 DNA reads as TGTGCCAGCAGTCTCCAGACTCCTCAACGAGAGACCCAGTACTTC.